These 18 T cell receptor beta chains were sequenced from one sample in a study of T cell responses to AZD1222 COVID-19 vaccine. The data were produced by immunoSEQ multiplex PCR, yet TCRdb's version contains in-frame clones alone and is incomplete. The profile shows approximately 90,000 clones, roughly 90% of them singletons. Source: peripheral blood, taken on day 0 of AZD1222 vaccination. All receptors come from an adult in good health.

The DNA for the CDR3 is TGCAGCGTCGTCCCCGGGGGCTACACCTTC. As protein: CSVVPGGYTF. The chain uses TRBV29-1 and TRBJ1-2; D unclear. Germline-derived CDR1 and CDR2 are SQVTM and ANQGSEA. The CDR3 has 10 amino acids. The V gene lost 6 bases and the J gene lost 8 bases, with 10 bases spanning the gap. The variable domain in full, completed from reference TRBV29-1 and TRBJ1-2, reads SAVISQKPSRDICQRGTSLTIQCQVDSQVTMMFWYRQQPGQSLTLIATANQGSEATYESGFVIDKFPISRPNLTFSTLTVSNMSPEDSSIYLCSVVPGGYTFGSGTRLTVV.

The chain recombines TRBV24-1 with TRBJ2-2, with TRBD2 matching 8 bases. This CDR3 has 16 amino acids. The V gene's germline CDR1 is KGHDR and CDR2 SFDVKD. Unmatched junction bases numbered 8, after V lost 3 bases and J lost 6 bases. Written as DNA, the CDR3 is TGTGCCACCAGTGATGATGGGACTAGAATGTCCGGGGAGCTGTTTTTT. This gives the protein CATSDDGTRMSGELFF.

The V gene is TRBV3-1 (or the pseudogene TRBV3-2), the J gene TRBJ2-5, with TRBD1 as a possible D gene (6 bases). Germline CDR1 LGHDT, CDR2 YNNKEL (reference sequence). Trimming shortened V by 3 bases and J by 2 bases, and 16 bases separated the two germline ends. This CDR3 is built from 16 residues. The CDR3 sequence is CASSHDWTDRQETQYF. DNA of the CDR3: TGTGCCAGCAGCCATGATTGGACAGACCGACAAGAGACCCAGTACTTC.

This clone was counted only a few times. The chain couples TRBV27 to TRBJ1-5; possibly TRBD1 for D (6 bases). Trimming stripped 6 bases from V and 9 bases from J, with 15 bases between. The CDR3 covers 13 residues. The germline CDR1 and CDR2 sequences are MNHEY and SMNVEV (reference sequence). CDR3 amino acids: CASRGTRQAPQHF. In nucleotides, the CDR3 is TGTGCCAGCAGGGGGACCAGACAGGCGCCCCAGCATTTT.

This chain connects TRBV3-1 (or the pseudogene TRBV3-2) to TRBJ2-1; possible D gene TRBD2, 7 bases. V was shortened by 3 bases and J by 7 bases, with 16 bases between the two germline ends. Germline lookup yields CDR1 LGHDT and CDR2 YNNKEL (reference sequence). The CDR3 spans 15 residues. This chain's CDR3 is CASSQGTPGGNEQFF. The CDR3 DNA is TGTGCCAGCAGCCAGGGGACACCGGGAGGAAATGAGCAGTTCTTC.

The chain links TRBV3-1 (or the pseudogene TRBV3-2) to TRBJ1-2, with no clear D. The CDR3 extends over 13 amino acids. V lost 1 base and J lost 8, with 11 bases in between. CDR1 is LGHDT and CDR2 is YNNKEL in the germline V gene (reference sequence). CDR3 amino acids: CASSQAGIEGYTF. The CDR3 DNA sequence: TGTGCCAGCAGCCAAGCGGGGATAGAGGGCTACACCTTC.

The chain joins TRBV11-2 to TRBJ2-7, with 9 bases that match TRBD1. With V trimmed by 1 base and J by 3 bases, 4 bases remained unmatched. In germline, CDR1 is SGHAT, CDR2 FQNNGV. This CDR3 comprises 15 residues. CDR3 protein: CASSLAPTGGYEQYF. The CDR3 coding sequence is TGTGCCAGCAGCTTAGCTCCGACAGGGGGCTACGAGCAGTACTTC.

The chain joins TRBV6-5 to TRBJ1-3; possible D gene TRBD1, 6 bases. Trimming cost V 0 bases and J 0 bases, with 9 bases left between them. Per the germline V gene, CDR1 is MNHEY and CDR2 is SVGAGI. The CDR3 totals 16 residues. The CDR3 is CASSYSGANSGNTIYF. CDR3 sequence (DNA): TGTGCCAGCAGTTACTCGGGGGCTAACTCTGGAAACACCATATATTTT.

Here the CDR3 reads CASSRPDSPLHF. For the CDR3, the DNA is TGTGCCAGCAGTCGGCCTGATTCACCCCTCCACTTT. V usage is TRBV3-1 (or the pseudogene TRBV3-2) and J usage is TRBJ1-6; D is ambiguous. The CDR3 is 12 amino acids. The germline V and J ends were trimmed by 6 bases and 8 bases, with 8 bases remaining between them. Germline CDR1 LGHDT, CDR2 YNNKEL (reference sequence).

The chain carries TRBV5-4 and TRBJ1-6, with unresolved D. V was trimmed by 9 bases and J by 7 bases, leaving 14 bases between them. The germline V gene encodes CDR1 SGHNT and CDR2 YYREEE (reference sequence). This CDR3 has 13 amino acids. Written as DNA, the CDR3 is TGTGCCAACTCCGAGGGTGGGAATTCACCCCTCCACTTT. Translation: CANSEGGNSPLHF. The full variable domain, its missing parts supplied by reference TRBV5-4 and TRBJ1-6, is ETGVTQSPTHLIKTRGQQVTLRCSSQSGHNTVSWYQQALGQGPQFIFQYYREEENGRGNFPPRFSGLQFPNYSSELNVNALELDDSALYLCANSEGGNSPLHFGNGTRLTVT.

This chain uses TRBV9 with TRBJ2-2; the match to TRBD1 covers 7 bases. The ends lost 0 bases at V and 6 bases at J; junction bases unmatched: 5. Germline CDR1 SGDLS, CDR2 YYNGEE. The CDR3 totals 15 residues. As DNA, the CDR3 is TGTGCCAGCAGCGTAGTCGAGGGGGCAGCCGGGGAGCTGTTTTTT. It is translated as CASSVVEGAAGELFF.

The chain is built from TRBV29-1 and TRBJ1-1; 7 nucleotides line up with TRBD1. From germline, CDR1 is SQVTM and CDR2 ANQGSEA. CDR3 length: 13 residues. With V trimmed by 7 bases and J by 7 bases, 12 bases remained unmatched. CDR3 region: CSGQTGEVGEAFF. The CDR3, as DNA: TGCAGCGGTCAAACAGGGGAAGTTGGTGAAGCTTTCTTT.

The CDR3: CASSDAGTEVRNGYTF. CDR3 DNA: TGTGCCAGCAGTGATGCCGGGACAGAGGTTAGGAATGGCTACACCTTC. V gene TRBV25-1 combines with J gene TRBJ1-2, with 7 bases aligning to TRBD1. The CDR3 length is 16 residues. The J segment lost 6 bases and the V segment lost 3 bases, leaving 13 bases of the junction unmatched. Germline-derived CDR1 and CDR2 are MGHDK and SYGVNS.

V and J are TRBV19 and TRBJ2-7; D not resolved. Germline CDR1 reads LNHDA; CDR2 reads SQIVND (reference sequence). The V and J ends lost 3 bases and 1 base respectively, with 10 bases between them. This CDR3 contains 14 residues. CDR3 sequence (DNA): TGTGCCAGTAGTATGGATGGGGAATCCTACGAGCAGTACTTC. Protein product: CASSMDGESYEQYF.

This chain links TRBV2 with TRBJ1-1, with TRBD1 matching 7 bases. The V gene's germline CDR1 is SNHLY and CDR2 FYNNEI. The length of the CDR3 is 17 residues. After removal of 3 bases from V and 2 bases from J, the junction contained 12 bases not matched to a gene. The CDR3 sequence: CASSERQGGGGNTEAFF. The CDR3 DNA follows: TGTGCCAGCAGTGAGAGACAGGGCGGAGGGGGAAACACTGAAGCTTTCTTT.

The chain carries TRBV14 and TRBJ2-7; 10 nucleotides match TRBD1. CDR3 size: 15 residues. The J segment lost 3 bases and the V segment lost 6 bases, leaving 8 bases of the junction unmatched. CDR1 SGHDN and CDR2 FVKESK come from the germline V gene. The CDR3 nucleotides are TGTGCCAGCAGACGGGGACAGGGGACTCACTACGAGCAGTACTTC. It yields the protein CASRRGQGTHYEQYF.

This chain links TRBV7-9 with TRBJ1-1, with D unresolved. V lost 3 bases and J lost 7, with 9 bases in between. CDR1 is SEHNR and CDR2 is FQNEAQ in the germline V gene (reference sequence). The CDR3 length is 12 residues. This chain's CDR3 is CASSFGSLEAFF. The CDR3 DNA sequence: TGTGCCAGCAGCTTCGGAAGCCTTGAAGCTTTCTTT.

This clone was found once. The chain employs TRBV19 and TRBJ1-2, with 10 positions matching TRBD1. V was clipped by 7 bases and J by 1 base; unmatched bases: 6. Germline V gives CDR1 LNHDA, CDR2 SQIVND (reference sequence). This CDR3 is 15 amino acids long. This chain's CDR3 is CASKKDRGNNYGYTF. Written as DNA, the CDR3 is TGTGCCAGTAAGAAGGACAGGGGGAATAACTATGGCTACACCTTC.